These 22 T cell receptor beta chains share one sample of origin, sequenced in a study of T cells in Graves' hyperthyroidism and ophthalmopathy. TCR beta CDR3 sequences were amplified from RNA transcripts. First-round RT-PCR of the TCR CDR3 relied on the HTBI primer set. TCRdb reprocessed the multiplex PCR reads via MiXCR and lists one record per CDR3 protein. The repertoire holds 300,000 to 450,000 distinct CDR3 sequences, with around 13% as singletons. Sequenced input: blood. These receptor sequences come from a woman aged 18-30 years with Graves' hyperthyroidism.

On this clonotype: A much larger clone differs by one base, so this may be a read error. The J gene is TRBJ2-1, the V gene TRBV5-1; D call uncertain. Germline V gives CDR1 SGHRS, CDR2 YFSETQ. The CDR3 totals 15 residues. The CDR3 loop is CACRYMESSYNEQFF. The DNA of the CDR3 is TGCGCCTGCAGATATATGGAGAGCTCCTACAATGAGCAGTTCTTC. The full variable domain, with the rest looked up from reference TRBV5-1 and TRBJ2-1, is KAGVTQTPRYLIKTRGQQVTLSCSPISGHRSVSWYQQTPGQGLQFLFEYFSETQRNKGNFPGRFSGRQFSNSRSEMNVSTLELGDSALYLCACRYMESSYNEQFFGPGTRLTVL.

This clonotype was detected ten times or more. This sequence joins TRBV10-3 and TRBJ2-5; no reliable D call. This CDR3 comprises 11 residues. CDR1 is ENHRY and CDR2 is SYGVKD in the germline V gene. Between the trimmed V and J ends, which lost 8 bases and 5 bases, there was a span of 9 bases. The CDR3 sequence: CAIGHSETQYF. The CDR3 DNA reads as TGTGCCATCGGCCACAGCGAGACCCAGTACTTC.

The chain carries TRBV4-1 and TRBJ1-5; D gene uncertain. Germline assignment: CDR1 MGHRA and CDR2 YSYEKL. The CDR3 is 14 residues long. Trimming took off 5 bases at V and 4 bases at J, with 12 bases between the two ends. The CDR3 loop is CASSSRMGNQPQHF. CDR3 DNA sequence: TGCGCCAGCAGCTCACGAATGGGGAATCAGCCCCAGCATTTT.

This clonotype was seen a handful of times. This chain links TRBV2 with TRBJ2-2, with TRBD2 matching over 13 bases. The V gene's germline CDR1 is SNHLY and CDR2 FYNNEI. The CDR3 extends over 14 amino acids. J gave up 7 bases and V 4 bases, and 0 bases lay outside the gene matches. The CDR3 loop reads CASSGTSGGGELFF. In DNA form, the CDR3 reads TGTGCCAGCAGTGGGACTAGCGGGGGCGGGGAGCTGTTTTTT.

The sample holds many counts of this clonotype. The V gene is TRBV20-1, the J gene TRBJ1-1, with no clear D. Germline lookup yields CDR1 DFQATT and CDR2 SNEGSKA (reference sequence). Trimming pared 0 bases from V and 1 base from J, leaving 12 bases between. This CDR3 is built from 15 residues. The CDR3 here is CSARELARRNTEAFF. The CDR3, as DNA: TGCAGTGCTAGAGAATTGGCCCGCAGGAACACTGAAGCTTTCTTT.

This sequence joins TRBV28 and TRBJ2-5, with a weak D call TRBD2 (6 bases). The germline V and J ends were trimmed by 5 bases and 5 bases, with 24 bases remaining between them. CDR1 and CDR2 (germline): MDHEN, SYDVKM. This CDR3 is 17 amino acids long. The CDR3 reads CASSEYSGSGPPETQYF. In DNA, the CDR3 is TGTGCCAGCAGTGAATATTCCGGTAGCGGCCCCCCGGAGACCCAGTACTTC.

Many counts were recorded for this clonotype. V gene TRBV27 combines with J gene TRBJ1-5; 7 nucleotides match TRBD1. Trimming took 3 bases from V and 1 from J; bases not matched to a gene: 0. Germline lookup yields CDR1 MNHEY and CDR2 SMNVEV (reference sequence). This CDR3 has 14 amino acids. This CDR3 is CASSLDRSNQPQHF. In nucleotides, the CDR3 is TGTGCCAGCAGTTTGGACAGGAGCAATCAGCCCCAGCATTTT.

V and J are TRBV29-1 and TRBJ2-2, with 8 bases matching TRBD1. In germline, CDR1 is SQVTM, CDR2 ANQGSEA. The CDR3 is 14 amino acids. With 6 bases clipped from V and 4 bases from J, the junction kept 7 bases outside the gene matches. CDR3 nucleotide sequence: TGCAGCGTCCCGACAGGGGTCTCCACCGGGGAGCTGTTTTTT. Translated: CSVPTGVSTGELFF.

This clonotype was detected only a few times. The chain joins TRBV5-6 to TRBJ1-1; TRBD1 is a possible D gene (5 bases). Germline V gene sequence: CDR1 SGHDT, CDR2 YYEEEE. V gave up 0 bases and J gave up 7 bases, with 13 bases separating them. The CDR3 sequence is 14 residues long. The CDR3 is CASSLGGPGLEAFF. The CDR3 region has the DNA TGTGCCAGCAGCTTGGGGGGACCGGGGCTTGAAGCTTTCTTT.

This clonotype was recorded a few times. One base away lies a much larger clone, so this may be a sequencing read error. The chain combines TRBV6-1 with TRBJ1-1; no clear D. Germline lookup yields CDR1 MNHNS and CDR2 SASEGT. This CDR3 spans 15 amino acids. The CDR3 region has the DNA TGTGCCAGCAGTCCCACCCCAGTACCGTGGACTGGAGCTTTCTTT. This gives the protein CASSPTPVPWTGAFF.

This clonotype showed up many times. This chain uses TRBV28 with TRBJ1-6; TRBD1 matches at 10 bases. This CDR3 spans 15 amino acids. Germline CDR1 MDHEN, CDR2 SYDVKM. With V trimmed by 5 bases and J by 8 bases, 6 bases remained unmatched. CDR3 in DNA: TGTGCCAGCAGTATCTCGGGACAGGGGCATTCACCCCTCCACTTT. Protein product: CASSISGQGHSPLHF.

This clonotype was counted at least ten times. The rearrangement links TRBV28 to TRBJ2-7; D tentatively fits TRBD1 or TRBD2 (6 bases each). The CDR3 covers 15 residues. Trimming cost V 6 bases and J 3 bases, with 18 bases left between them. Germline CDR1 reads MDHEN; CDR2 reads SYDVKM. CDR3 nucleotide sequence: TGTGCCAGCAGACAAATCTCGGGGGCCTACTACGAGCAGTACTTC. This codes for CASRQISGAYYEQYF.

Ten or more counts support this clonotype. This sequence joins TRBV20-1 and TRBJ1-1; D is unclear. The CDR3 totals 14 residues. Germline V gene lookup returns CDR1 DFQATT and CDR2 SNEGSKA (reference sequence). The germline V and J ends were trimmed by 5 bases and 2 bases, with 15 bases remaining between them. In DNA, the CDR3 is TGCAGTGCTCATCTCGCCGGGAAAAACACTGAAGCTTTCTTT. It yields the protein CSAHLAGKNTEAFF.

This sequence joins TRBV4-3 and TRBJ2-3, with 7 nucleotides matching TRBD2. V lost 3 bases to trimming and J lost 0 bases; unmatched junction nucleotides: 6. The germline V gene encodes CDR1 LGHNA and CDR2 YSLEER. The CDR3 extends over 16 amino acids. The CDR3 protein is CASSQGGLSSTDTQYF. CDR3 nucleotide sequence: TGCGCCAGCAGCCAGGGGGGACTATCGAGCACAGATACGCAGTATTTT.

This clonotype was recorded a few times. The chain links TRBV19 to TRBJ2-7; the D gene is possibly TRBD1 (6 bases). The CDR3 consists of 14 residues. V lost 8 bases, J lost 7 bases, and 21 bases lay in between. In germline, CDR1 is LNHDA, CDR2 SQIVND (reference sequence). Here the CDR3 reads CASGPTGFQGEQYF. The DNA of the CDR3 is TGTGCCAGTGGCCCAACAGGGTTTCAAGGGGAGCAGTACTTC.

This clonotype was recorded many times. The chain carries TRBV28 and TRBJ1-2; TRBD1 is a possible D gene (5 bases). Germline loops: CDR1 MDHEN, CDR2 SYDVKM. V shed 5 bases and J shed 6 bases, with 19 bases lying between them. The CDR3 totals 15 residues. CDR3 DNA: TGTGCCAGCAGTCGGGACGACAGCCCGCGGAATGGCTACACCTTC. This sequence encodes CASSRDDSPRNGYTF.

This chain joins TRBV19 and TRBJ1-6; D unresolved. Trimming removed 6 bases from V and 7 bases from J, with 13 bases in between. Per the germline V gene, CDR1 is LNHDA and CDR2 is SQIVND (reference sequence). This CDR3 contains 14 residues. The CDR3 DNA sequence: TGTGCCAGTAGCCAAATTACAGCCAATTCACCCCTCCACTTT. Protein product: CASSQITANSPLHF.

This clonotype was detected many times. The J gene is TRBJ2-7, the V gene TRBV12-3 or TRBV12-4; 7 bases map to TRBD2. The V gene end was trimmed by 1 base and the J gene end by 2 bases; junction bases not matched to a gene: 8. The CDR3 runs to 16 residues. The CDR3 loop reads CASSLEWASGTYEQYF. DNA for the CDR3: TGTGCCAGCAGTTTAGAATGGGCTAGCGGAACCTACGAGCAGTACTTC.

J is TRBJ2-1 and V is TRBV20-1, with unresolved D. The germline gives CDR1 DFQATT, CDR2 SNEGSKA (reference sequence). The CDR3 is 18 residues long. V was clipped by 5 bases and J by 5 bases, with 28 bases between them. CDR3 sequence reads: CSAEVLSLSFSANNEQFF. DNA of the CDR3: TGCAGTGCTGAGGTATTGAGTCTTTCATTCTCGGCCAACAATGAGCAGTTCTTC.

Many counts were recorded for this clonotype. The chain is built from TRBV7-6 and TRBJ2-7; TRBD2 matches at 9 bases. This CDR3 has 16 residues. With 0 bases clipped from V and 2 bases from J, the junction kept 5 bases outside the gene matches. The V gene's germline CDR1 is SGHVS and CDR2 FNYEAQ. The CDR3 DNA follows: TGTGCCAGCAGCTTAGCTCTAGCGGGGACCCCCTACGAGCAGTACTTC. Translating it yields CASSLALAGTPYEQYF.

The V and J genes are TRBV28 and TRBJ1-2; D unresolved. The germline V and J ends were trimmed by 8 bases and 0 bases, with 13 bases remaining between them. CDR1 and CDR2 (germline): MDHEN, SYDVKM. This CDR3 spans 14 amino acids. The CDR3 DNA reads as TGTGCCAGCTGCCAATATCCGGCTAACTATGGCTACACCTTC. Translated: CASCQYPANYGYTF.

The chain employs TRBV4-3 and TRBJ1-2; D uncertain. The V end was cut by 0 bases, the J end by 0 bases, with 11 bases between. The CDR3 extends over 16 amino acids. The V gene's germline CDR1 is LGHNA and CDR2 YSLEER. Here the CDR3 reads CASSQDQGGSNYGYTF. CDR3 DNA sequence: TGCGCCAGCAGCCAAGATCAAGGCGGTTCTAACTATGGCTACACCTTC.